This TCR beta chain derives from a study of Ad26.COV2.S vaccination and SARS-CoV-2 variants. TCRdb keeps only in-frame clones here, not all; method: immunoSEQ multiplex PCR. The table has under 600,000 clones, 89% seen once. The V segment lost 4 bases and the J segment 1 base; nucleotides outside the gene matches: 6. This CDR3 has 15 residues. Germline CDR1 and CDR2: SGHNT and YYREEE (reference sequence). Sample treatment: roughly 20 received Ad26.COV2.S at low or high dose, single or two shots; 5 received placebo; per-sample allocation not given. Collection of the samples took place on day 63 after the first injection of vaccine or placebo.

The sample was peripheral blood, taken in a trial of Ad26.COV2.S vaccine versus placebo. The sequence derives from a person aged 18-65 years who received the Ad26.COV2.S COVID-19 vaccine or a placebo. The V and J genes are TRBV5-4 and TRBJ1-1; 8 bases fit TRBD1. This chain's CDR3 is CASSASDRANTEAFF. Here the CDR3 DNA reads TGTGCCAGCAGCGCGTCGGACAGGGCGAACACTGAAGCTTTCTTT.